The table lists the clone carrying this T cell receptor (beta chain) with a few counts. The antigen is unknown. This specimen belongs to a study of response to subunit inactivated influenza vaccine. Whole-study results and caveats: Authors proposed each seasonal influenza vaccination draws in few new T cells.

Each CDR3 protein gets one entry after TCRdb re-called the RT-PCR reads with MiXCR. The sample includes roughly 650,000 distinct CDR3 sequences, approximately 15% seen only once; the top ten take 7.5% to 8%. This TCR derives from a man aged 45-60 years who received an inactivated influenza vaccine. The sample consisted of PBMCs from blood, taken roughly 15 days before vaccination.

As DNA, the CDR3 is TGTGCCAGCAGTTTAAGGCAGGTTGGGGATACGCAGTATTTT. Protein sequence: CASSLRQVGDTQYF. This rearrangement joins TRBV12-3 or TRBV12-4 to TRBJ2-3; D is undetermined. This CDR3 has 14 residues. Trimming stripped 2 bases from V and 6 bases from J, with 12 bases between.